This T cell receptor (beta chain) is from a study of blood T cell repertoires in COVID-19. Study-wide context: Samples taken during acute and convalescent COVID-19 were collected in the United States, Italy and Spain. Sources were T cells, B-cell-depleted T cells, or PBMCs; the material itself was cDNA or gDNA.

Trimming removed 6 bases from V and 4 bases from J; junction bases left unmatched: 5. The CDR3 sequence is 13 residues long. Germline V gives CDR1 MNHNY, CDR2 SVGAGI (reference sequence). In the study's own analysis: Reference gene primer amplification in the assay estimated nucleated cell counts. Profiling relied on immunoSEQ multiplex PCR, and the TCRdb table lists in-frame clones only, not all of them. The V and J calls and clone size come from that table; D and trimming were worked out from the DNA. The repertoire consists of 200,000 to 250,000 clones, with 65% to 90% occurring once and the leading ten covering about 12%.

This TCR came from a human donor in a cohort sampled during active COVID-19. The rearrangement links TRBV6-6 to TRBJ1-2, with TRBD1 matching over 7 bases. Sequencing used peripheral blood. CDR3 protein: CASREGAGYGYTF. CDR3 in DNA: TGTGCCAGCAGAGAGGGGGCGGGCTATGGCTACACCTTC.